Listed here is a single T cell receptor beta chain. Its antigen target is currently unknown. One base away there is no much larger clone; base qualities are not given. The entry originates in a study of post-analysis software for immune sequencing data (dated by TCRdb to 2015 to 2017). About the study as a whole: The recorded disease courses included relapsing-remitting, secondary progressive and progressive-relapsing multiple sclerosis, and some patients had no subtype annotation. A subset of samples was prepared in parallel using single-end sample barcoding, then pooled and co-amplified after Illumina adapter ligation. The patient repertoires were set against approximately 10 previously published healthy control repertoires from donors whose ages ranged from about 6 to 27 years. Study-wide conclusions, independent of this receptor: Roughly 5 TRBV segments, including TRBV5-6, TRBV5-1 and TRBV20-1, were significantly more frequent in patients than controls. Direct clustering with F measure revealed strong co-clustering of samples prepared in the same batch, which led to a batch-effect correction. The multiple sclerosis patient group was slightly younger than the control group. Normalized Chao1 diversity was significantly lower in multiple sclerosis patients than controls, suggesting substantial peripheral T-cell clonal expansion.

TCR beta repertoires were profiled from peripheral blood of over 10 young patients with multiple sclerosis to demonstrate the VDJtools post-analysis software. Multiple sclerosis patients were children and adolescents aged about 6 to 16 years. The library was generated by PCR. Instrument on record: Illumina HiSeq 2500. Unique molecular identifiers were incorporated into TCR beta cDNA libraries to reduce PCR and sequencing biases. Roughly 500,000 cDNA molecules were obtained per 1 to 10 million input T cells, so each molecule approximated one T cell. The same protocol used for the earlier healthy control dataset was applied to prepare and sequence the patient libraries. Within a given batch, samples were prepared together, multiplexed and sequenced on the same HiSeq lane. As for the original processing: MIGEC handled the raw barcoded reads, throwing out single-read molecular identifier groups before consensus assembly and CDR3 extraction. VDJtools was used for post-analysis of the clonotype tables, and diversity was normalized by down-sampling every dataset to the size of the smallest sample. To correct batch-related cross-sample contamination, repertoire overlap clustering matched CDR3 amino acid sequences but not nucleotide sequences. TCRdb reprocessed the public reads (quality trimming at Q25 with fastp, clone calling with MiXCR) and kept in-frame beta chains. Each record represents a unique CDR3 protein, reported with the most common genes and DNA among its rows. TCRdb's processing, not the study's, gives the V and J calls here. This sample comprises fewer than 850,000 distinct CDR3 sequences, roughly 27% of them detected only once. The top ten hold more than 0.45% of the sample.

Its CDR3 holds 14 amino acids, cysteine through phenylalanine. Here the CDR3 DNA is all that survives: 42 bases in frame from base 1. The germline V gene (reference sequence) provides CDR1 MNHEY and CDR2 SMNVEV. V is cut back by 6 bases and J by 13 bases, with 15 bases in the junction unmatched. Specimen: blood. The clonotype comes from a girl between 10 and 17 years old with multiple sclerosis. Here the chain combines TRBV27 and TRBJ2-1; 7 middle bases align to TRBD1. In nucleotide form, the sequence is TGTGCCAGCAGAGGGGGCACCCGTGGGGAGACCCAGTTCTTC. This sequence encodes CASRGGTRGETQFF.